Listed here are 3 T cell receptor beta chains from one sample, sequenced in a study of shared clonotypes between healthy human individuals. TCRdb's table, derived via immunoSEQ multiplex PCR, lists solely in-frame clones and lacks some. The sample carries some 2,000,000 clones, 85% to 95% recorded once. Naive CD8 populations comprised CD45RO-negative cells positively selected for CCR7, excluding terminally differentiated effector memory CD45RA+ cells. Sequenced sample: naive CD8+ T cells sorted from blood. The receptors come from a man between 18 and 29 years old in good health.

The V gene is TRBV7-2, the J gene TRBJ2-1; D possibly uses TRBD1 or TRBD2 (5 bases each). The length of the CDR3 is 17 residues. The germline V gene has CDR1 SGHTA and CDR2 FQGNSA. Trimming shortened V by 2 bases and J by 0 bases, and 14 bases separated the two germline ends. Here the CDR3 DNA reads TGTGCCAGCAGCTTAATTGGCGCCGGGACCTCCTACAATGAGCAGTTCTTC. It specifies CASSLIGAGTSYNEQFF.

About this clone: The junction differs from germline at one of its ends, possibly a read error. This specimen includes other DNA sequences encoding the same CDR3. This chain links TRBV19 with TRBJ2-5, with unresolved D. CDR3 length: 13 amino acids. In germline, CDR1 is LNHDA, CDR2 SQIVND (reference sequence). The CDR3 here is CASSILAQETQYF. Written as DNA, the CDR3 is TGTGCCAGTAGTATATTGGCACAAGAAACCCAGTACTTC.

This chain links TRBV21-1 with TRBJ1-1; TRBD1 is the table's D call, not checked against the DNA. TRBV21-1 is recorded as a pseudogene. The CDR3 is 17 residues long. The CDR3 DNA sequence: TGTGCCAGCAGCAATGAGGGGGACAGGGGATGCAACACTGAAGCTTTCTTT. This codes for CASSNEGDRGCNTEAFF.